Each of the 16 T cell receptor beta chains below was sequenced from the same sample in a study of CD8 T cells in Susac syndrome. RNA, at about 0.45 to 1 ug, was reverse transcribed with random hexamers. From the immunoSEQ multiplex PCR reads, TCRdb called clonotypes with MiXCR, one entry per CDR3 protein. The data hold fewer than 350,000 distinct CDR3 sequences, with around 90% observed a single time. The sequencing input was CD4+ T cells from PBMCs. Receptors originate from a human donor with multiple sclerosis.

The chain couples TRBV5-1 to TRBJ1-3; tentatively, D is TRBD1 (5 bases). Germline V lookup: CDR1 SGHRS, CDR2 YFSETQ. V was trimmed by 4 bases and J by 3 bases, leaving 11 bases between them. The CDR3 length is 14 residues. The CDR3 sequence: CASSVGAGGNTIYF. CDR3 nucleotide sequence: TGCGCCAGCAGCGTAGGGGCCGGTGGAAACACCATATATTTT. Combining the CDR3 with reference TRBV5-1 and TRBJ1-3 gives the whole variable domain KAGVTQTPRYLIKTRGQQVTLSCSPISGHRSVSWYQQTPGQGLQFLFEYFSETQRNKGNFPGRFSGRQFSNSRSEMNVSTLELGDSALYLCASSVGAGGNTIYFGEGSWLTVV.

The CDR3 DNA reads as TGCGCCAGCAGCGTTACAGGGGGGAGCACAGATACGCAGTATTTT. Translating it yields CASSVTGGSTDTQYF. The V and J genes are TRBV5-1 and TRBJ2-3, with TRBD1 matching 8 bases. J was trimmed by 0 bases and V by 4 bases; bases with no gene match: 4. Germline lookup yields CDR1 SGHRS and CDR2 YFSETQ. The CDR3 contains 15 residues.

The chain employs TRBV7-9 and TRBJ1-2; 7 bases are shared with TRBD1. V dropped 3 bases and J dropped 3; count of bases not matched to a gene: 4. The CDR3 length is 14 residues. The V gene's germline CDR1 is SEHNR and CDR2 FQNEAQ (reference sequence). The DNA of the CDR3 is TGTGCCAGCAGCTTTGGACAGGCCCACTATGGCTACACCTTC. The encoded protein is CASSFGQAHYGYTF.

The chain employs TRBV7-9 and TRBJ1-1; 12 nucleotides line up with TRBD1. The CDR3 spans 14 residues. V lost 3 bases to trimming and J lost 6 bases; unmatched junction nucleotides: 2. The germline V gene has CDR1 SEHNR and CDR2 FQNEAQ (reference sequence). DNA of the CDR3: TGTGCCAGCAGCTTCTGGGACAGGGGGCCTGAAGCTTTCTTT. This gives the protein CASSFWDRGPEAFF.

The J gene is TRBJ2-3, the V gene TRBV30; 7 bases align to TRBD1. Losses at the gene ends were 2 bases for V and 1 base for J; bases not matched to a gene: 6. The CDR3 consists of 15 residues. Germline loops: CDR1 GTSNPN, CDR2 SVGIG (reference sequence). The CDR3 bases are TGTGCCTGGAGTCCGACAGGGCTTCGCACAGATACGCAGTATTTT. Protein: CAWSPTGLRTDTQYF.

The rearrangement joins TRBV2 to TRBJ1-5; D gene ambiguous. This CDR3 contains 13 residues. The germline CDR1 and CDR2 sequences are SNHLY and FYNNEI. With 4 bases removed from V and 5 bases from J, the gap between germline ends came to 9 bases. Here the CDR3 reads CASSAGFHQPQHF. The CDR3, as DNA: TGTGCCAGCAGTGCGGGGTTCCATCAGCCCCAGCATTTT.

This chain connects TRBV6-2 or TRBV6-3 to TRBJ2-1, with a tentative D call TRBD2 (6 bases). Germline V lookup: CDR1 MNHEY, CDR2 SVGEGT. V shed 6 bases and J shed 3 bases, with 15 bases lying between them. The CDR3 spans 15 residues. CDR3 bases: TGTGCCAGCAGCGACGGTAGCGGACGCTACAATGAGCAGTTCTTC. It is translated as CASSDGSGRYNEQFF.

This clonotype was seen a single time. This sequence joins TRBV20-1 and TRBJ1-3; unclear D gene. The length of the CDR3 is 13 residues. Germline V gene lookup returns CDR1 DFQATT and CDR2 SNEGSKA (reference sequence). V was cut by 2 bases and J by 2 bases, with 7 bases left in between. CDR3 nucleotide sequence: TGCAGTGCTAGATATGGGCCTGGAAACACCATATATTTT. This gives the protein CSARYGPGNTIYF.

This chain links TRBV20-1 with TRBJ2-2; D is ambiguous. Germline CDR1 reads DFQATT; CDR2 reads SNEGSKA (reference sequence). The CDR3 spans 15 residues. Trimming left V 6 bases short and J 3 bases short, with 17 bases between. This CDR3 is CSAGKVDGDTGELFF. CDR3 nucleotides: TGCAGTGCGGGGAAGGTAGATGGGGACACCGGGGAGCTGTTTTTT.

This chain connects TRBV27 to TRBJ2-5; no definite D call. V lost 5 bases and J 5 bases, leaving 12 bases between the germline ends. CDR1 and CDR2 from the germline V gene are MNHEY and SMNVEV (reference sequence). The CDR3 runs to 13 residues. DNA of the CDR3: TGTGCCAGCAGTCCCCTCTCCCAGGAGACCCAGTACTTC. This sequence encodes CASSPLSQETQYF.

V is TRBV25-1 and J is TRBJ2-3, with D unclear. CDR3 length equals 13 residues. The germline gives CDR1 MGHDK, CDR2 SYGVNS. V lost 6 bases and J lost 2, with 9 bases in between. The CDR3 sequence is CASSAPYTDTQYF. The CDR3 DNA reads TGTGCCAGCAGCGCCCCTTACACAGATACGCAGTATTTT.

This chain connects TRBV9 to TRBJ2-1; TRBD1 aligns across 7 bases. CDR3 size: 14 residues. The germline gives CDR1 SGDLS, CDR2 YYNGEE. After removal of 0 bases from V and 4 bases from J, the junction contained 1 base not matched to a gene. The CDR3 DNA reads as TGTGCCAGCAGCGTAGGGGGACAGTACAATGAGCAGTTCTTC. This sequence encodes CASSVGGQYNEQFF.

The chain uses TRBV5-1 and TRBJ2-6, with 10 positions matching TRBD1. The CDR3 runs to 17 residues. Trimming removed 6 bases from V and 2 bases from J; junction bases left unmatched: 8. CDR1 SGHRS and CDR2 YFSETQ come from the germline V gene. In nucleotides, the CDR3 is TGCGCCAGCAAGGAGACAGGGGGCGCTGCTGGGGCCAACGTCCTGACTTTC. Residues: CASKETGGAAGANVLTF.

This chain uses TRBV19 with TRBJ2-7, with 10 bases aligning to TRBD2. The V gene end was trimmed by 4 bases and the J gene end by 2 bases; junction bases not matched to a gene: 5. CDR1 and CDR2 (germline): LNHDA, SQIVND (reference sequence). The CDR3 is 15 amino acids. For the CDR3, the DNA is TGTGCCAGTAGTACCGGGACTAGCGTAACCTACGAGCAGTACTTC. Translated, it gives CASSTGTSVTYEQYF.

The V gene is TRBV5-1, the J gene TRBJ1-5; TRBD1 might be the D (5 bases). V shed 1 base and J shed 6 bases, with 11 bases lying between them. CDR1 SGHRS and CDR2 YFSETQ come from the germline V gene. The CDR3 has 14 residues. CDR3 amino acids: CASSLNGGSQPQHF. CDR3 in DNA: TGCGCCAGCAGCTTGAACGGGGGTAGTCAGCCCCAGCATTTT.

The chain is built from TRBV5-1 and TRBJ1-2, with D uncertain. From germline, CDR1 is SGHRS and CDR2 YFSETQ. Trimming pared 4 bases from V and 0 bases from J, leaving 16 bases between. This CDR3 is built from 16 residues. CDR3: CASSGLRQGTNYGYTF. The CDR3 DNA is TGCGCCAGCAGCGGACTCCGACAAGGGACTAACTATGGCTACACCTTC.